The next 28 T cell receptor beta chains were all read from a single sample in a study of T cell repertoires in cytomegalovirus infection. One entry per CDR3 protein results from TCRdb running MiXCR on the reads. This table holds roughly 570,000 distinct CDR3 sequences, 40% found once. These receptors are not linked to any known antigen. Sequencing was performed on cultured PBMCs, taken from culture after CMV antigen stimulation. All receptors come from a human donor in good health (CMV status not recorded). Some clones in this sample may be carry-over from other donors' samples.

The J gene is TRBJ1-5, the V gene TRBV12-3 or TRBV12-4; no definite D call. The CDR3 has 13 residues. The V gene lost 7 bases and the J gene lost 3 bases, with 10 bases spanning the gap. CDR3 DNA sequence: TGTGCCAGCAATACCGGGCCCAATCAGCCCCAGCATTTT. It yields the protein CASNTGPNQPQHF.

The rearrangement links TRBV6-2 or TRBV6-3 to TRBJ2-1; TRBD1 matches at 8 bases. Germline V gene lookup returns CDR1 MNHEY and CDR2 SVGEGT. With 6 bases clipped from V and 6 bases from J, the junction kept 13 bases outside the gene matches. The CDR3 runs 16 residues. The CDR3 loop is CASRHRGTSPGNEQFF. The CDR3 DNA follows: TGTGCCAGCAGACACAGGGGGACTTCGCCCGGCAATGAGCAGTTCTTC.

The genes are TRBV11-2 and TRBJ2-7; the D gene could be TRBD1 or TRBD2 (5 bases each). CDR1 and CDR2 (germline): SGHAT, FQNNGV. This CDR3 comprises 15 residues. V gave up 5 bases and J gave up 2 bases, with 16 bases separating them. DNA of the CDR3: TGTGCCAGCAGCCCTTCGAGGGGCACAACCTACGAGCAGTACTTC. Translation gives CASSPSRGTTYEQYF.

This clonotype was counted only a few times. The chain uses TRBV7-8 and TRBJ2-1; the D is unclear. This CDR3 has 13 residues. The germline V gene has CDR1 SGHVS and CDR2 FQNEAQ. V was shortened by 5 bases and J by 5 bases, with 10 bases between the two germline ends. DNA of the CDR3: TGTGCCAGCAGCCGACGAATTCACAATGAGCAGTTCTTC. Its translation: CASSRRIHNEQFF.

The genes are TRBV6-5 and TRBJ1-4, with a weak D call TRBD1 (5 bases). Germline V gene data show CDR1 as MNHEY and CDR2 as SVGAGI. V shed 7 bases and J shed 3 bases, with 12 bases lying between them. This CDR3 has 14 amino acids. The CDR3 reads CASKAGVANEKLFF. CDR3 nucleotides: TGTGCCAGCAAAGCGGGGGTAGCTAATGAAAAACTGTTTTTT.

This chain's CDR3 is CASSLDVSRWNSPLHF. DNA for the CDR3: TGTGCCAGCAGCTTGGATGTCAGCCGATGGAATTCACCCCTCCACTTT. The genes are TRBV5-4 and TRBJ1-6; D not resolved. Germline V gene data show CDR1 as SGHNT and CDR2 as YYREEE (reference sequence). V lost 0 bases, J lost 7 bases, and 14 bases lay in between. The length of the CDR3 is 16 residues.

This chain uses TRBV6-1 with TRBJ2-7, with 9 bases that match TRBD1. CDR1 and CDR2 (germline): MNHNS, SASEGT. The CDR3 contains 15 residues. V lost 3 bases and J lost 3; bases outside the gene matches: 6. Here the CDR3 reads CASSERTGEIYEQYF. CDR3 bases: TGTGCCAGCAGTGAGCGGACAGGGGAAATCTACGAGCAGTACTTC.

The rearrangement links TRBV7-6 to TRBJ2-2; D is perhaps TRBD2 (6 bases). This CDR3 contains 14 residues. Germline CDR1 reads SGHVS; CDR2 reads FNYEAQ. Trimming shortened V by 7 bases and J by 1 base, and 10 bases separated the two germline ends. DNA of the CDR3: TGTGCCAGCAAAAGGGAGGAGAACACCGGGGAGCTGTTTTTT. Protein product: CASKREENTGELFF.

The chain recombines TRBV7-2 with TRBJ2-1; 13 bases match TRBD2. The germline V gene has CDR1 SGHTA and CDR2 FQGNSA. This CDR3 region has 15 residues. The V gene end was trimmed by 7 bases and the J gene end by 7 bases; junction bases not matched to a gene: 7. As DNA, the CDR3 is TGTGCCAGCAACTCGGGACTAGCGGGGATAAATGAGCAGTTCTTC. This translates into CASNSGLAGINEQFF.

The chain employs TRBV11-2 and TRBJ2-7; D possibly corresponds to TRBD2 (5 bases). The length of the CDR3 is 14 residues. From germline, CDR1 is SGHAT and CDR2 FQNNGV. V was pared by 3 bases and J by 4 bases, with 13 bases between. The chain's CDR3 is CASSFSWGEYEQYF. The CDR3 DNA reads as TGTGCCAGCAGCTTCAGTTGGGGAGAGTACGAGCAGTACTTC.

A few counts support this clonotype. The rearrangement uses TRBV28 and TRBJ2-5; TRBD1 might be the D (6 bases). This CDR3 contains 16 residues. Germline values: CDR1 MDHEN, CDR2 SYDVKM. Trimming removed 6 bases at V and 2 bases at J, with 19 bases between. CDR3 sequence reads: CASRDTGSGRQETQYF. In nucleotides, the CDR3 is TGTGCCAGCAGGGATACAGGGAGTGGAAGACAAGAGACCCAGTACTTC. The full variable domain, with the rest looked up from reference TRBV28 and TRBJ2-5, is DVKVTQSSRYLVKRTGEKVFLECVQDMDHENMFWYRQDPGLGLRLIYFSYDVKMKEKGDIPEGYSVSREKKERFSLILESASTNQTSMYLCASRDTGSGRQETQYFGPGTRLLVL.

The genes are TRBV7-2 and TRBJ2-1; 8 nucleotides match TRBD2. Per germline, CDR1 SGHTA and CDR2 FQGNSA. Unmatched junction bases numbered 11, after V lost 1 base and J lost 9 bases. The CDR3 loop spans 16 amino acids. The CDR3 bases are TGTGCCAGCAGCTTAGAAAATACGGGGGCGGGGGGTGAGCAGTTCTTC. Translating gives CASSLENTGAGGEQFF.

This clonotype was detected a few times. V and J are TRBV13 and TRBJ2-7, with 7 positions matching TRBD1. CDR3 length equals 14 residues. Germline-derived CDR1 and CDR2 are PRHDT and FYEKMQ (reference sequence). The V gene end was trimmed by 5 bases and the J gene end by 5 bases; junction bases not matched to a gene: 9. CDR3 loop: CASSHGQVLHEQYV. Here the CDR3 DNA reads TGTGCCAGCAGCCACGGACAGGTTCTCCACGAGCAGTACGTC.

The chain employs TRBV7-2 and TRBJ2-1; 9 nucleotides match TRBD2. V trimming: 4 bases; J trimming: 4 bases; junction bases outside the gene matches: 14. The germline V gene has CDR1 SGHTA and CDR2 FQGNSA. The CDR3 length is 18 residues. This CDR3 reads CASSSSIIVAGGYNEQFF. The CDR3 region has the DNA TGTGCCAGCAGCTCCTCAATTATCGTCGCGGGAGGGTACAATGAGCAGTTCTTC.

The J gene is TRBJ2-5, the V gene TRBV4-2; D is possibly TRBD2 (5 bases). The CDR3 is made up of 16 amino acids. Germline loops: CDR1 LGHNA, CDR2 YNFKEQ. The V end lost 1 base, the J end lost 4 bases, and 16 bases lay between the germline ends. The CDR3, as DNA: TGTGCCAGCAGCCAAGCGGCGGGTAGGAGTGGAGAGACCCAGTACTTC. Encoded protein: CASSQAAGRSGETQYF.

The V call is TRBV10-3, the J call TRBJ2-3; no clear D gene. This CDR3 has 13 amino acids. The germline gives CDR1 ENHRY, CDR2 SYGVKD. V gave up 4 bases and J gave up 7 bases, with 12 bases separating them. DNA for the CDR3: TGTGCCATCAGTGCCCAGGTAGGAAATACGCAGTATTTT. It translates to CAISAQVGNTQYF.

The chain combines TRBV18 with TRBJ1-5, with 7 positions matching TRBD1. CDR1 is KGHSH and CDR2 is LQKENI in the germline V gene. V shed 4 bases and J 8 bases; nucleotides not matched to a gene: 8. The CDR3 has 14 residues. The CDR3 nucleotides read TGTGCCAGCTCACGAGCAGGGGGGTTCGAGCCCCAGCATTTT. This encodes CASSRAGGFEPQHF.

The rearrangement links TRBV4-1 to TRBJ1-3; D not certain. From germline, CDR1 is MGHRA and CDR2 YSYEKL. The CDR3 runs 17 residues. V lost 1 base and J lost 2, with 15 bases in between. CDR3 DNA: TGCGCCAGCAGCCAAGGGCGGTTGAGAGATACTGGAAACACCATATATTTT. Translation gives CASSQGRLRDTGNTIYF.

The chain combines TRBV3-1 with TRBJ2-3, with D tentatively TRBD2 (6 bases). In germline, CDR1 is LGHDT, CDR2 YNNKEL (reference sequence). This CDR3 is built from 15 residues. With 2 bases removed from V and 4 bases from J, the gap between germline ends came to 13 bases. The chain's CDR3 is CASSQLSGPSDTQYF. The DNA for the CDR3 is TGTGCCAGCAGCCAACTTAGCGGCCCCTCAGATACGCAGTATTTT.

This clonotype was detected only a few times. The chain employs TRBV6-7 and TRBJ2-1; D is perhaps TRBD2 (7 bases). TRBV6-7 is filed as an ORF, its function uncertain. Between the trimmed V and J ends, which lost 5 bases and 8 bases, there was a span of 25 bases. The CDR3 sequence is 17 residues long. CDR3: CASSQGGSGDHSYEQFF. CDR3 bases: TGTGCCAGCAGTCAAGGGGGAAGCGGGGACCATAGCTATGAGCAGTTCTTC.

V gene TRBV4-3 combines with J gene TRBJ2-3; 9 bases agree with TRBD2. The CDR3 is 16 amino acids. In germline, CDR1 is LGHNA, CDR2 YSLEER. Trimming took 3 bases from V and 3 from J; bases not matched to a gene: 7. CDR3 DNA: TGCGCCAGCAGCCATTCGACTAGCGGTTGGACAGATACGCAGTATTTT. Its translation is CASSHSTSGWTDTQYF.

The V and J genes are TRBV20-1 and TRBJ1-1; TRBD1 is a possible D gene (5 bases). Germline CDR1 and CDR2: DFQATT and SNEGSKA (reference sequence). The CDR3 is 11 amino acids. V lost 5 bases and J 6 bases, leaving 10 bases between the germline ends. The CDR3 loop reads CSARKGPEAFF. CDR3 DNA sequence: TGCAGTGCTCGGAAGGGGCCTGAAGCTTTCTTT.

A few counts support this clonotype. The rearrangement joins TRBV2 to TRBJ2-7, with TRBD1 identical over 8 bases. The junction had 11 bases not matched to a gene; V was cut back by 5 bases and J by 5 bases. CDR3 length: 15 amino acids. Germline CDR1 is SNHLY and CDR2 is FYNNEI. This CDR3 reads CASSRDRSPSNEQYF. The CDR3 nucleotides are TGTGCCAGCAGTAGGGACAGGTCACCCTCTAACGAGCAGTACTTC.

V is TRBV3-1 and J is TRBJ1-1; 7 bases fit TRBD1. Looked up from germline, CDR1 is LGHDT and CDR2 is YNNKEL (reference sequence). The CDR3 covers 16 residues. Losses at the gene ends were 2 bases for V and 3 bases for J; bases not matched to a gene: 9. The CDR3 spells CASSQTTGAGDTEAFF. DNA of the CDR3: TGTGCCAGCAGCCAAACCACAGGGGCGGGGGACACTGAAGCTTTCTTT. The complete variable domain, with remaining parts taken from reference TRBV3-1 and TRBJ1-1, reads DTAVSQTPKYLVTQMGNDKSIKCEQNLGHDTMYWYKQDSKKFLKIMFSYNNKELIINETVPNRFSPKSPDKAHLNLHINSLELGDSAVYFCASSQTTGAGDTEAFFGQGTRLTVV.

The CDR3 loop is CASTTLGLYGYTF. CDR3 nucleotide sequence: TGTGCCAGCACCACTTTGGGTCTATATGGCTACACCTTC. The J gene is TRBJ1-2, the V gene TRBV12-3 or TRBV12-4; D is uncertain. This CDR3 has 13 amino acids. Trimming left V 7 bases short and J 5 bases short, with 14 bases between.

This chain links TRBV10-3 with TRBJ1-2; 7 nucleotides line up with TRBD1. The germline gives CDR1 ENHRY, CDR2 SYGVKD. CDR3 size: 14 residues. With 7 bases clipped from V and 7 bases from J, the junction kept 12 bases outside the gene matches. The CDR3 reads CAINTDRVSAGYTF. The CDR3 coding sequence is TGTGCCATCAATACTGACAGGGTCTCGGCTGGCTACACCTTC.

The chain combines TRBV7-9 with TRBJ2-1, with D perhaps TRBD2 (5 bases). Trimming pared 2 bases from V and 0 bases from J, leaving 14 bases between. The CDR3 covers 17 residues. Germline assignment: CDR1 SEHNR and CDR2 FQNEAQ (reference sequence). The CDR3 DNA is TGTGCCAGCAGCTTAAATTGGACGGGGATCTCCTACAATGAGCAGTTCTTC. Protein sequence: CASSLNWTGISYNEQFF.

This clonotype was found a few times. The rearrangement uses TRBV10-3 and TRBJ2-7; 11 bases are shared with TRBD1. Looked up from germline, CDR1 is ENHRY and CDR2 is SYGVKD. With 0 bases clipped from V and 6 bases from J, the junction kept 1 base outside the gene matches. This CDR3 has 14 amino acids. The CDR3 here is CAISESGQGGEQYF. The CDR3 DNA is TGTGCCATCAGTGAGTCGGGACAGGGGGGCGAGCAGTACTTC.